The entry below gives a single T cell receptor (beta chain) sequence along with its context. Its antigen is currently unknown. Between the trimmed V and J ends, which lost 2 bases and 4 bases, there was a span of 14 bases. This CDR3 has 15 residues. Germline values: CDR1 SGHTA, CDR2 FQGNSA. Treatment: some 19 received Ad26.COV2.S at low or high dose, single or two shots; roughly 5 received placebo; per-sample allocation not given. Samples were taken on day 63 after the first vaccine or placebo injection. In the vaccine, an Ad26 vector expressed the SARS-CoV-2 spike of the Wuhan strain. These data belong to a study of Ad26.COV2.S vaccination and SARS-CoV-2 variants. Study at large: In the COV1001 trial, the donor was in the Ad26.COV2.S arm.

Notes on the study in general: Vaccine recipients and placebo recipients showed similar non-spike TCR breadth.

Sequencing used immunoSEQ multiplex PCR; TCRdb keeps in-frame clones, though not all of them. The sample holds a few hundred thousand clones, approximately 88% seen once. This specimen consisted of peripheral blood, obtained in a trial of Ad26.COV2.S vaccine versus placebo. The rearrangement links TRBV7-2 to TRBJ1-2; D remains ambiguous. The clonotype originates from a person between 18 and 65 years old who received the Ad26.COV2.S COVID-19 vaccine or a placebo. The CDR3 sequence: CASSLKGRTPYGYTF. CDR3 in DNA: TGTGCCAGCAGCTTAAAGGGCAGAACCCCCTATGGCTACACCTTC.